These 18 T cell receptor beta chains were sequenced from one sample in a study of blood T cell dynamics during melanoma immunotherapy. The assay was immunoSEQ multiplex PCR, and TCRdb's table has in-frame clones only and misses some. The table lists a few thousand clones, 80% of them singletons. Indicated time point: week 3, after first cycle of checkpoint inhibitor. The input for sequencing was blood, taken from a patient treated with checkpoint blockade. These receptors all come from a human donor with melanoma.

This clone has just a few counts. The chain combines TRBV18 with TRBJ1-1; D is ambiguous. Germline V gives CDR1 KGHSH, CDR2 LQKENI. V lost 4 bases and J 5 bases, leaving 11 bases between the germline ends. The CDR3 loop spans 13 amino acids. In DNA, the CDR3 is TGTGCCAGCTCACTGGGGTTGGCGACTGAAGCTTTCTTT. This codes for CASSLGLATEAFF.

CDR3 DNA: TGTGCCAGCAGCTTAGGGACGGATCAGCCCCAGCATTTT. Its translation is CASSLGTDQPQHF. The rearrangement joins TRBV7-9 to TRBJ1-5, with D unclear. Deletions cut 1 base from V and 5 bases from J, with 6 bases between. This CDR3 has 13 amino acids. Germline CDR1 SEHNR, CDR2 FQNEAQ (reference sequence).

V and J are TRBV2 and TRBJ1-2; no definite D call. Trimming pared 7 bases from V and 7 bases from J, leaving 13 bases between. The CDR3 has 12 amino acids. Germline CDR1 reads SNHLY; CDR2 reads FYNNEI. The CDR3 region is CASTLALGGYTF. The CDR3 nucleotides are TGTGCCAGCACCCTGGCCCTGGGTGGCTACACCTTC.

V and J are TRBV28 and TRBJ2-7; the D gene is possibly TRBD2 (6 bases). Trimming stripped 5 bases from V and 0 bases from J, with 17 bases between. The CDR3 loop spans 16 amino acids. Germline lookup yields CDR1 MDHEN and CDR2 SYDVKM. The CDR3 region has the DNA TGTGCCAGCAGTAAACTGCGGGACTCTAGCTCCTACGAGCAGTACTTC. It codes for CASSKLRDSSSYEQYF.

This clone has just a few counts. This chain links TRBV7-9 with TRBJ1-1, with 7 positions matching TRBD1. The germline V gene encodes CDR1 SEHNR and CDR2 FQNEAQ (reference sequence). The CDR3 contains 15 residues. V was clipped by 4 bases and J by 2 bases; unmatched bases: 7. The CDR3 loop is CASSSGGQINTEAFF. CDR3 bases: TGTGCCAGCAGCTCGGGGGGACAGATAAACACTGAAGCTTTCTTT.

J is TRBJ1-6 and V is TRBV2, with 7 bases lining up with TRBD1. This CDR3 comprises 13 residues. V lost 5 bases, J lost 7 bases, and 2 bases stayed unmatched. Germline assignment: CDR1 SNHLY and CDR2 FYNNEI. The CDR3, as DNA: TGTGCCAGCAGTTTACAGGGGAATTCACCCCTCCACTTT. Its translation: CASSLQGNSPLHF.

The chain combines TRBV27 with TRBJ2-3, with D perhaps matching TRBD2 (5 bases). The V and J ends lost 11 bases and 4 bases respectively, with 19 bases between them. CDR1 MNHEY and CDR2 SMNVEV come from the germline V gene (reference sequence). The CDR3 consists of 14 residues. Written as DNA, the CDR3 is TGTGCCTCTCGGAAGAGGGAAGTCGCAGATACGCAGTATTTT. Protein sequence: CASRKREVADTQYF.

The chain combines TRBV19 with TRBJ2-6, with 7 bases that match TRBD1. V was clipped by 6 bases and J by 1 base; unmatched bases: 6. From germline, CDR1 is LNHDA and CDR2 SQIVND (reference sequence). The CDR3 spans 16 residues. CDR3 amino acids: CASRPDRESGANVLTF. For the CDR3, the DNA is TGTGCCAGTAGACCAGACAGGGAATCTGGGGCCAACGTCCTGACTTTC. Variable domain in full (rest from reference TRBV19 and TRBJ2-6): DGGITQSPKYLFRKEGQNVTLSCEQNLNHDAMYWYRQDPGQGLRLIYYSQIVNDFQKGDIAEGYSVSREKKESFPLTVTSAQKNPTAFYLCASRPDRESGANVLTFGAGSRLTVL.

The chain combines TRBV11-2 with TRBJ2-1; 8 bases match TRBD2. With 2 bases clipped from V and 5 bases from J, the junction kept 5 bases outside the gene matches. The V gene's germline CDR1 is SGHAT and CDR2 FQNNGV. The length of the CDR3 is 15 residues. CDR3 amino acids: CASSLLSGTHNEQFF. DNA for the CDR3: TGTGCCAGCAGCTTACTTAGCGGGACCCACAATGAGCAGTTCTTC. The full variable domain, with the rest looked up from reference TRBV11-2 and TRBJ2-1, is EAGVAQSPRYKIIEKRQSVAFWCNPISGHATLYWYQQILGQGPKLLIQFQNNGVVDDSQLPKDRFSAERLKGVDSTLKIQPAKLEDSAVYLCASSLLSGTHNEQFFGPGTRLTVL.

The genes are TRBV2 and TRBJ2-5; TRBD1 matches at 7 bases. The CDR3 spans 15 residues. V lost 6 bases to trimming and J lost 1 base; unmatched junction nucleotides: 8. CDR1 is SNHLY, CDR2 FYNNEI, per germline. The CDR3 DNA reads TGTGCCAGCAGGGGAGACAGGGCTTCCCAAGAGACCCAGTACTTC. Its protein is CASRGDRASQETQYF.

CDR3 DNA sequence: TGTGCCAGCAGTTACTCGGGATTGGACAGACGTAACGAGCAGTACTTC. It specifies CASSYSGLDRRNEQYF. The chain joins TRBV6-5 to TRBJ2-7, with D perhaps matching TRBD1 (6 bases). Deletions cut 0 bases from V and 5 bases from J, with 17 bases between. In germline, CDR1 is MNHEY, CDR2 SVGAGI. This CDR3 contains 16 residues.

In nucleotides, the CDR3 is TGCGCCAGCAGCAAAGGGACAGGTGACGTCGTGAGGTACGAGCAGTACTTC. Its protein product is CASSKGTGDVVRYEQYF. This chain links TRBV5-1 with TRBJ2-7; 8 nucleotides align to TRBD1. The trim removed 4 bases at V and 4 bases at J, leaving 16 bases unmatched. This CDR3 is 17 amino acids long. Germline V gene data show CDR1 as SGHRS and CDR2 as YFSETQ.

V is TRBV19 and J is TRBJ2-2, with TRBD1 matching 8 bases. J was trimmed by 4 bases and V by 10 bases; bases with no gene match: 8. CDR3 length: 14 amino acids. Germline V gene data show CDR1 as LNHDA and CDR2 as SQIVND (reference sequence). The CDR3 region has the DNA TGTGCCACTGCGGGACAGGCGATCACCGGGGAGCTGTTTTTT. Amino acid sequence: CATAGQAITGELFF.

The rearrangement joins TRBV6-5 to TRBJ2-1; 8 nucleotides line up with TRBD2. Germline assignment: CDR1 MNHEY and CDR2 SVGAGI. The CDR3 extends over 15 amino acids. V shed 6 bases, J shed 3 bases, and the junction held 7 bases outside the gene matches. CDR3 region: CASSQSGRLYNEQFF. CDR3 DNA: TGTGCCAGCAGCCAAAGCGGGAGACTCTACAATGAGCAGTTCTTC.

The J gene is TRBJ2-2, the V gene TRBV11-3, with TRBD2 matching 10 bases. The CDR3 loop spans 15 amino acids. V shed 3 bases and J 6 bases; nucleotides not matched to a gene: 4. Per germline, CDR1 SGHNT and CDR2 YENEEA. CDR3 sequence (DNA): TGTGCCAGCAGCTTGACTAGCGGGTTGGCCGGGGAGCTGTTTTTT. Translated, it gives CASSLTSGLAGELFF.

This sequence joins TRBV6-6 and TRBJ2-2; D is possibly TRBD1 or TRBD2 (6 bases each). CDR1 and CDR2 (germline): MNHNY, SVGAGI (reference sequence). Trimming pared 2 bases from V and 2 bases from J, leaving 12 bases between. There are 16 residues in the CDR3. The CDR3 nucleotides read TGTGCCAGCAGTTACGGCCCGGGGGCCAACACCGGGGAGCTGTTTTTT. This translates into CASSYGPGANTGELFF.

The J gene is TRBJ2-7, the V gene TRBV5-8; no definite D call. Germline lookup yields CDR1 SGHTS and CDR2 YDEGEE. The CDR3 has 13 amino acids. V was trimmed by 6 bases and J by 0 bases, leaving 10 bases between them. The CDR3 DNA follows: TGTGCCAGCAAACGGATCCCCTCCTACGAGCAGTACTTC. Protein: CASKRIPSYEQYF.

The J gene is TRBJ2-1, the V gene TRBV29-1, with 7 bases that match TRBD2. The CDR3 is made up of 14 amino acids. V lost 6 bases to trimming and J lost 8 bases; unmatched junction nucleotides: 13. Germline V gene sequence: CDR1 SQVTM, CDR2 ANQGSEA. CDR3 sequence reads: CSVHRDYQTDEQFF. The DNA of the CDR3 is TGCAGCGTCCACCGGGACTACCAGACCGATGAGCAGTTCTTC.